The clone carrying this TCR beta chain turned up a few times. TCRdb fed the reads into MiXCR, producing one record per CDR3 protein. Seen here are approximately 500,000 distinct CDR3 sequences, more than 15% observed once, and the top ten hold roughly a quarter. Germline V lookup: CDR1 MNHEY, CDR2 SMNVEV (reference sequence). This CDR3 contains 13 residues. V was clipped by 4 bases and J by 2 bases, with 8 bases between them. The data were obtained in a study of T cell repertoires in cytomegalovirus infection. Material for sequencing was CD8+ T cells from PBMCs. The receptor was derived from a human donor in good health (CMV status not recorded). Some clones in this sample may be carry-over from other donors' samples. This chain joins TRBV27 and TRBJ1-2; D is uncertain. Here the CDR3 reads CASSSPGNYGYTF. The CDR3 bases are TGTGCCAGCAGTTCACCCGGGAACTATGGCTACACCTTC.